One sample yielded the 9 T cell receptor beta chains listed below, sequenced in a study of cytomegalovirus exposure and HLA in healthy donors. The PCR made use of 60 Vbeta and 13 Jbeta primers. Sequencing used immunoSEQ multiplex PCR; TCRdb keeps in-frame clones, though not all of them. The sample holds about 110,000 clones, less than 80% seen once. The specimen was PBMCs. These receptors were taken from a woman in her thirties in good health and CMV-seronegative.

This chain links TRBV27 with TRBJ2-1, with 8 nucleotides matching TRBD1. V gave up 0 bases and J gave up 8 bases; unmatched junction bases: 6. The CDR3 covers 15 residues. Germline CDR1 reads MNHEY; CDR2 reads SMNVEV (reference sequence). CDR3 residues: CASSLSGQGIDEQFF. The DNA of the CDR3 is TGTGCCAGCAGTTTATCCGGACAGGGAATAGATGAGCAGTTCTTC.

This chain connects TRBV28 to TRBJ2-5, with TRBD2 matching over 9 bases. The CDR3 runs 20 residues. The V and J ends lost 7 bases and 6 bases, in that order; junction bases with no gene match: 27. The germline gives CDR1 MDHEN, CDR2 SYDVKM. CDR3 sequence: CASTKRYWGRSDSGRQTQYF. The DNA of the CDR3 is TGTGCCAGCACCAAACGGTATTGGGGGCGTTCCGATAGCGGGAGACAGACCCAGTACTTC.

The chain links TRBV4-1 to TRBJ1-4, with 10 bases that match TRBD1. CDR3 length equals 15 residues. V shed 1 base and J 6 bases; nucleotides not matched to a gene: 2. In germline, CDR1 is MGHRA, CDR2 YSYEKL. The CDR3 region is CASSQAGTGDEKLFF. The CDR3 nucleotides read TGCGCCAGCAGCCAAGCTGGGACAGGGGATGAAAAACTGTTTTTT.

The V and J genes are TRBV4-1 and TRBJ1-4; 11 bases agree with TRBD1. Trimming took 5 bases from V and 3 from J; bases not matched to a gene: 2. CDR1 is MGHRA and CDR2 is YSYEKL in the germline V gene. The CDR3 runs to 15 residues. The CDR3 region is CASSRTGGPNEKLFF. The CDR3 coding sequence is TGCGCCAGCAGCAGGACAGGGGGCCCTAATGAAAAACTGTTTTTT.

The CDR3 spells CASSPGLAGIYEQYF. In nucleotides, the CDR3 is TGTGCCAGCAGCCCGGGACTAGCGGGAATCTACGAGCAGTACTTC. The rearrangement links TRBV7-9 to TRBJ2-7, with TRBD2 matching over 13 bases. This CDR3 is 15 amino acids long. The germline V gene has CDR1 SEHNR and CDR2 FQNEAQ (reference sequence). V was clipped by 5 bases and J by 3 bases; unmatched bases: 4.

This clone was found a few times. The J gene is TRBJ2-3, the V gene TRBV10-3, with TRBD2 matching over 8 bases. Trimming cost V 3 bases and J 0 bases; bases outside gene matches: 2. The V gene's germline CDR1 is ENHRY and CDR2 SYGVKD. The CDR3 loop spans 15 amino acids. CDR3 in amino acids: CAISDPSGSTDTQYF. CDR3 DNA sequence: TGTGCCATCAGTGATCCTAGCGGGAGCACAGATACGCAGTATTTT.

This clone showed up just a few times. V and J are TRBV5-1 and TRBJ1-2; the match to TRBD1 covers 7 bases. From germline, CDR1 is SGHRS and CDR2 YFSETQ. The CDR3 totals 15 residues. Trimming removed 5 bases from V and 4 bases from J; junction bases left unmatched: 11. The CDR3 here is CASRPAGTEVYGYTF. CDR3 sequence (DNA): TGCGCCAGCAGGCCGGCCGGGACAGAAGTCTATGGCTACACCTTC.

The CDR3 DNA follows: TGTGCCATCAGTGACAGCCGGGACGGGGAGCTGTTTTTT. It codes for CAISDSRDGELFF. The chain employs TRBV10-3 and TRBJ2-2, with D perhaps TRBD2 (5 bases). The CDR3 sequence is 13 residues long. Germline CDR1 ENHRY, CDR2 SYGVKD. V lost 3 bases and J 7 bases, leaving 9 bases between the germline ends.

The J gene is TRBJ1-2, the V gene TRBV7-8, with D perhaps matching TRBD1 (5 bases). Germline CDR1 SGHVS, CDR2 FQNEAQ. Deletions cut 7 bases from V and 5 bases from J, with 17 bases between. The CDR3 runs to 14 residues. The CDR3 loop reads CASTSGGWGYGYTF. CDR3 bases: TGTGCCAGCACTTCCGGGGGATGGGGGTATGGCTACACCTTC.